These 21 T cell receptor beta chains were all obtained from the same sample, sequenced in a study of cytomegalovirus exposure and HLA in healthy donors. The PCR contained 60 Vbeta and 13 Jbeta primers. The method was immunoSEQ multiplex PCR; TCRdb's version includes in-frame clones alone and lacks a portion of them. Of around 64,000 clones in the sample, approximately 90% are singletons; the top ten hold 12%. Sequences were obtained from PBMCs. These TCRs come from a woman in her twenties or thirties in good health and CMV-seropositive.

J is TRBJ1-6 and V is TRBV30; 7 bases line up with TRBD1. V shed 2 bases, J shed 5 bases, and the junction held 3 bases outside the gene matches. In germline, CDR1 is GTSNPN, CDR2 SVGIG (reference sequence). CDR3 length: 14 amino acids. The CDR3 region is CAWSRGPNNSPLHF. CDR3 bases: TGTGCCTGGAGTAGGGGGCCAAATAATTCACCCCTCCACTTT.

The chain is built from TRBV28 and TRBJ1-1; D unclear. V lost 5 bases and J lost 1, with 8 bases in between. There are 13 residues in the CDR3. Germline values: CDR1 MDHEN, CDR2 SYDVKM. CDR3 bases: TGTGCCAGCAGTGTAGACTGGAACACTGAAGCTTTCTTT. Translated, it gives CASSVDWNTEAFF.

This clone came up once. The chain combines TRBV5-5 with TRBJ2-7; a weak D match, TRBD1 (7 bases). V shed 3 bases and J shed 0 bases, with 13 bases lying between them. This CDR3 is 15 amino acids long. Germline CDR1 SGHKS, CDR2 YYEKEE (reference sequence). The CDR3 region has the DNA TGTGCCAGCAGCTCCAGGGGGGAGAGCTCCTACGAGCAGTACTTC. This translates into CASSSRGESSYEQYF.

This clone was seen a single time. The CDR3 here is CASSPPGLDYNEQFF. CDR3 bases: TGTGCCAGCTCACCACCGGGACTGGATTACAATGAGCAGTTCTTC. V and J are TRBV18 and TRBJ2-1, with D possibly TRBD2 on 6 matching bases. V gave up 0 bases and J gave up 4 bases, with 10 bases separating them. Germline assignment: CDR1 KGHSH and CDR2 LQKENI. This CDR3 has 15 amino acids.

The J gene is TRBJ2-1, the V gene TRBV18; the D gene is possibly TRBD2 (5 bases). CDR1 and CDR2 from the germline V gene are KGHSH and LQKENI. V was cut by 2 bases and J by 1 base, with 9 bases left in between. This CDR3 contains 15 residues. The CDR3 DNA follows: TGTGCCAGCTCACCAAAGGAGGAGTCCTACAATGAGCAGTTCTTC. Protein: CASSPKEESYNEQFF. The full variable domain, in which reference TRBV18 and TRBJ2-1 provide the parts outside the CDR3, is NAGVMQNPRHLVRRRGQEARLRCSPMKGHSHVYWYRQLPEEGLKFMVYLQKENIIDESGMPKERFSAEFPKEGPSILRIQQVVRGDSAAYFCASSPKEESYNEQFFGPGTRLTVL.

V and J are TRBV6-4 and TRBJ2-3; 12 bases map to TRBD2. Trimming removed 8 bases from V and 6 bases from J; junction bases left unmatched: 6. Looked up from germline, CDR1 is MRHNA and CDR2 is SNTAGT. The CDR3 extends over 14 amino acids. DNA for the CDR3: TGTGCCAGCTCCCTAGCGGGAGGGTCTGATACGCAGTATTTT. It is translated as CASSLAGGSDTQYF.

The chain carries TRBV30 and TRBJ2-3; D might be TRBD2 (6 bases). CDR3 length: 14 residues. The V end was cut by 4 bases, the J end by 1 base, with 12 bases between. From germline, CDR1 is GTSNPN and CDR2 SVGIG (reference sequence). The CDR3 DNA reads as TGTGCCTGGATAATCGGCGGGGGCACAGATACGCAGTATTTT. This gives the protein CAWIIGGGTDTQYF.

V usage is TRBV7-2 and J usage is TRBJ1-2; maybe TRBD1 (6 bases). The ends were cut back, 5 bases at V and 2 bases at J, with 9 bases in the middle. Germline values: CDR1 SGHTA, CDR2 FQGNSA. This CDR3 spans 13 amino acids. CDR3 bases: TGTGCCAGCAGCCCTCAGGGGAACTATGGCTACACCTTC. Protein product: CASSPQGNYGYTF.

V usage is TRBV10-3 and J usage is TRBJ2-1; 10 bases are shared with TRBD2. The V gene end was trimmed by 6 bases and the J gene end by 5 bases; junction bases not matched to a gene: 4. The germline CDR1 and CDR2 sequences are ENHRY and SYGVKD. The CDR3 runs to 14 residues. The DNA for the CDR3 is TGTGCCATCAGGAAGCGGGAGGGAGACAATGAGCAGTTCTTC. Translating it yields CAIRKREGDNEQFF.

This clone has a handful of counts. The CDR3, as DNA: TGTGCCAGCAGTGAACTGGGAGGGGACAATGAGCAGTTCTTC. Its protein is CASSELGGDNEQFF. The chain is built from TRBV25-1 and TRBJ2-1; 7 positions match TRBD2. CDR1 MGHDK and CDR2 SYGVNS come from the germline V gene. The V and J ends lost 2 bases and 5 bases, in that order; junction bases with no gene match: 3. CDR3 size: 14 residues. Based on the CDR3 plus reference TRBV25-1 and TRBJ2-1, the full variable domain is EADIYQTPRYLVIGTGKKITLECSQTMGHDKMYWYQQDPGMELHLIHYSYGVNSTEKGDLSSESTVSRIRTEHFPLTLESARPSHTSQYLCASSELGGDNEQFFGPGTRLTVL.

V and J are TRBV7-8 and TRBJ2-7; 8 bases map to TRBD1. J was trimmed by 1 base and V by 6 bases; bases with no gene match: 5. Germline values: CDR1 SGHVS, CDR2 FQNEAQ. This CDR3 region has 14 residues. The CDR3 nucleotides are TGTGCCAGCAGTCGGGGACAGGAGTCCTACGAGCAGTACTTC. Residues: CASSRGQESYEQYF.

CDR3 DNA sequence: TGTGCCAGCAGCTTAGAACAGGCCCAAGAGACCCAGTACTTC. Its protein product is CASSLEQAQETQYF. V gene TRBV7-9 combines with J gene TRBJ2-5; D might be TRBD1 (5 bases). V lost 1 base to trimming and J lost 1 base, with 7 bases between them. Germline V lookup: CDR1 SEHNR, CDR2 FQNEAQ (reference sequence). This CDR3 has 14 amino acids.

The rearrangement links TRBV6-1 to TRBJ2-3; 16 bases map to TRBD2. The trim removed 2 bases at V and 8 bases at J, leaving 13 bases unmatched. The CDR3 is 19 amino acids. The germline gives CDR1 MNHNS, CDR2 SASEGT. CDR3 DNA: TGTGCCAGCAGTGAATCGGGACTAGCGGGAGGGCCGAGGGGGGGTACGCAGTATTTT. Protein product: CASSESGLAGGPRGGTQYF.

The CDR3 nucleotides read TGTGCCAGCAGCTTCTGGTCCGTCCGAAACGGGAACGAGCAGTACTTC. Protein product: CASSFWSVRNGNEQYF. V gene TRBV7-9 combines with J gene TRBJ2-5; TRBD2 is a possible D gene (5 bases). The last part of the DNA fits TRBJ2-7 better; the J call may be wrong. The CDR3 loop spans 16 amino acids. Germline V gene data show CDR1 as SEHNR and CDR2 as FQNEAQ (reference sequence).

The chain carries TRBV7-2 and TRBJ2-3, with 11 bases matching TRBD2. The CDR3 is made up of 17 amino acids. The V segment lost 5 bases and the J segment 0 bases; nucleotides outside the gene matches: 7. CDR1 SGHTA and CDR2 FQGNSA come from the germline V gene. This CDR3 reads CASSALAGGPSTDTQYF. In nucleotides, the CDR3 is TGTGCCAGCAGCGCCCTAGCGGGAGGCCCTAGCACAGATACGCAGTATTTT.

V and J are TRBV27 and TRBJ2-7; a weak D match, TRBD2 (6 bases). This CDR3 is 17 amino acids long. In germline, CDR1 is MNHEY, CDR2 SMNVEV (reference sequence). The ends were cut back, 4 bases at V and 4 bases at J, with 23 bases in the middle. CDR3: CASSYLRPAGGSYEQYF. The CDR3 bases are TGTGCCAGCAGTTACCTTAGACCCGCCGGGGGATCTTACGAGCAGTACTTC.

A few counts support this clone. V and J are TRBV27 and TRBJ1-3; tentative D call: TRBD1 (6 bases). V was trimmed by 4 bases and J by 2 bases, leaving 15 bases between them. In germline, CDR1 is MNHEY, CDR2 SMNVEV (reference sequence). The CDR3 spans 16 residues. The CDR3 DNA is TGTGCCAGCAGTTCCCGGGGGGGCTGGGCTGGAAACACCATATATTTT. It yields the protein CASSSRGGWAGNTIYF.

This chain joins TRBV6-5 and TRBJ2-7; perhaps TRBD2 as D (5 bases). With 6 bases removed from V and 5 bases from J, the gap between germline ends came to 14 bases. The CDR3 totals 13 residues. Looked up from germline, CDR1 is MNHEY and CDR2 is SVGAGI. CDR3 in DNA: TGTGCCAGCAGCTATCGCCACGGGGACGAGCAGTACTTC. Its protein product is CASSYRHGDEQYF.

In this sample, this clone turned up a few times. CDR3 bases: TGTGCCAGCAGTGACCTGGGGGGGACTACCGACAATGAGCAGTTCTTC. As protein: CASSDLGGTTDNEQFF. V usage is TRBV6-1 and J usage is TRBJ2-1; TRBD2 matches 7 bases. After removal of 3 bases from V and 5 bases from J, the junction contained 10 bases not matched to a gene. Germline loops: CDR1 MNHNS, CDR2 SASEGT. The CDR3 covers 16 residues.

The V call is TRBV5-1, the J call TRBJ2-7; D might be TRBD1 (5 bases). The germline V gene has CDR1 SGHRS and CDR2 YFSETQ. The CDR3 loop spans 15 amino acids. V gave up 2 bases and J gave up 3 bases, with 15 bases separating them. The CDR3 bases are TGCGCCAGCAGCTTCGGGCAGGGTTCAGGCTACGAGCAGTACTTC. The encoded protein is CASSFGQGSGYEQYF.

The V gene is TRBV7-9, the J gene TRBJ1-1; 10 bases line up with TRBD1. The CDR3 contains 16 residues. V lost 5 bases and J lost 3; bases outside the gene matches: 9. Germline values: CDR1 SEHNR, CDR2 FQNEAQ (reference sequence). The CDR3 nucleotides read TGTGCCAGCAGCCTGTATGGGACAGGGGTAGACACTGAAGCTTTCTTT. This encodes CASSLYGTGVDTEAFF.